This TCR beta chain was captured by sequencing in a study of OX40 agonist ivuxolimab in advanced cancers. For the study at large: Of the patients, three showed partial responses, one with hepatocellular carcinoma and two with cutaneous melanoma.

Systemic immunosuppression or a history of autoimmune disease excluded patients. On this clone: Its specificity is not known.

Study-wide results and caveats: Circulating CD4+ and CD8+ T cells showed clonal expansion by week 6 at 0.1 to 3.0 mg/kg. Low normalized T-cell clonal expansion was also seen in some nonresponders.

The ends were cut back, 4 bases at V and 2 bases at J, with 9 bases in the middle. Germline V gives CDR1 SEHNR, CDR2 FQNEAQ (reference sequence). The CDR3 is 13 residues long. The assay was immunoSEQ multiplex PCR, and TCRdb's table has in-frame clones only and misses some. In the table there are 83,000 or so clones, around 85% of which are singletons. This chain connects TRBV7-9 to TRBJ2-7; no definite D call. Source: CD4+ or CD8+ T cells sorted from blood, taken in a trial of the OX40 agonist ivuxolimab. This clonotype originated in an adult with an advanced solid tumor such as melanoma, head and neck, liver or kidney cancer. The CDR3 protein is CASSSPGAYEQYF. DNA of the CDR3: TGTGCCAGCAGCTCCCCAGGCGCCTACGAGCAGTACTTC. Supplemented by reference TRBV7-9 and TRBJ2-7, the full variable domain reads DTGVSQNPRHKITKRGQNVTFRCDPISEHNRLYWYRQTLGQGPEFLTYFQNEAQLEKSRLLSDRFSAERPKGSFSTLEIQRTEQGDSAMYLCASSSPGAYEQYFGPGTRLTVT.